This TCR beta chain was retrieved from a study of blood T cell repertoires in COVID-19. Study background: Acute and convalescent COVID-19 samples came from the United States, Italy and Spain. Nucleic acid was either cDNA or gDNA, and it came from T cells, B-cell-depleted T cells, or PBMCs.

This CDR3 contains 17 residues. CDR1 and CDR2 from the germline V gene are SGHTA and FQGNSA. Losses at the gene ends were 1 base for V and 5 bases for J; bases not matched to a gene: 10. Under the authors' procedure: The assay estimated nucleated cells by amplifying reference gene primers. TCRdb's table, derived via immunoSEQ multiplex PCR, lists solely in-frame clones and lacks some. For V, J and clone size, that table is used; D and trimming come from the DNA. The sample lists roughly 150,000 clones, more than 75% occurring once. Sequencing was done on a sample of peripheral blood. The V call is TRBV7-2, the J call TRBJ2-1; TRBD2 matches 8 bases. This sequence originates from a man aged 45-65 years who had recovered from COVID-19. The CDR3 loop reads CASSLGVISGIHNEQFF. The CDR3, as DNA: TGTGCCAGCAGCTTAGGCGTCATTAGCGGGATCCACAATGAGCAGTTCTTC.